This passage covers 16 T cell receptor beta chains from one sample sequenced in a study of Graves' ophthalmopathy and Graves' hyperthyroidism. RNA transcripts yielded amplified TCR beta CDR3 regions. An opening RT-PCR round employed HTBI primers and preceded a second-round multiplex PCR. TCRdb ran MiXCR on the multiplex PCR reads and lists one entry per CDR3 protein. This repertoire shows about 620,000 distinct CDR3 sequences, about a fifth found once; its top ten account for more than 5.5%. The sequencing sample was made of peripheral blood. The receptors come from a woman aged 18-30 years with stable Graves' hyperthyroidism. Some clones in this sample may be carry-over from other donors' samples.

This clonotype was counted at least ten times. V is TRBV20-1 and J is TRBJ1-1, with D uncertain. Germline CDR1 reads DFQATT; CDR2 reads SNEGSKA (reference sequence). V was trimmed by 3 bases and J by 2 bases, leaving 4 bases between them. CDR3 length equals 11 residues. The CDR3 DNA is TGCAGTGCTAGGGGTAACACTGAAGCTTTCTTT. Its translation is CSARGNTEAFF.

This clonotype was picked up many times. CDR3 loop: CASRGLWDRGRWNTEAFF. CDR3 DNA: TGTGCCAGCAGGGGACTCTGGGACAGGGGGCGATGGAACACTGAAGCTTTCTTT. The genes are TRBV12-3 or TRBV12-4 and TRBJ1-1; 12 bases align to TRBD1. The J segment lost 1 base and the V segment lost 6 bases, leaving 12 bases of the junction unmatched. The CDR3 extends over 18 amino acids.

J is TRBJ1-5 and V is TRBV28, with 7 bases lining up with TRBD1. J gave up 0 bases and V 6 bases, and 5 bases lay outside the gene matches. Germline CDR1 reads MDHEN; CDR2 reads SYDVKM. The CDR3 is 15 amino acids. The CDR3 DNA reads as TGTGCCAGCAGGTCAGGGGGGGATAGCAATCAGCCCCAGCATTTT. Encoded protein: CASRSGGDSNQPQHF. Filled out from reference TRBV28 and TRBJ1-5, the complete variable domain reads DVKVTQSSRYLVKRTGEKVFLECVQDMDHENMFWYRQDPGLGLRLIYFSYDVKMKEKGDIPEGYSVSREKKERFSLILESASTNQTSMYLCASRSGGDSNQPQHFGDGTRLSIL.

V gene TRBV7-9 combines with J gene TRBJ1-2, with a tentative D call TRBD1 (6 bases). Germline V lookup: CDR1 SEHNR, CDR2 FQNEAQ (reference sequence). Deletions cut 5 bases from V and 5 bases from J, with 15 bases between. This CDR3 is 14 amino acids long. Here the CDR3 reads CASSPGRGLYGYTF. The DNA of the CDR3 is TGTGCCAGCAGCCCGGGCAGGGGACTATATGGCTACACCTTC.

There are many counts of this clonotype. The CDR3 here is CASSVDGGLTEAFF. The CDR3 DNA sequence: TGTGCCAGCAGCGTAGACGGGGGCTTAACTGAAGCTTTCTTT. The chain is built from TRBV9 and TRBJ1-1; TRBD1 might be the D (6 bases). Trimming took off 0 bases at V and 5 bases at J, with 11 bases between the two ends. The germline V gene has CDR1 SGDLS and CDR2 YYNGEE. This CDR3 has 14 amino acids.

The rearrangement uses TRBV6-1 and TRBJ2-7; D ambiguous. Between the trimmed V and J ends, which lost 11 bases and 4 bases, there was a span of 6 bases. The CDR3 has 9 residues. The germline gives CDR1 MNHNS, CDR2 SASEGT. CDR3 DNA sequence: TGTGCCCGGCGATACGAGCAGTACTTC. Amino acid sequence: CARRYEQYF.

This clonotype was observed at least ten times. The chain has TRBV6-5 and TRBJ2-7; 7 bases agree with TRBD1. The V segment lost 2 bases and the J segment 2 bases; nucleotides outside the gene matches: 6. There are 15 residues in the CDR3. Germline V gene lookup returns CDR1 MNHEY and CDR2 SVGAGI. The CDR3 protein is CASSYTGQATYEQYF. DNA for the CDR3: TGTGCCAGCAGTTACACTGGACAGGCCACCTACGAGCAGTACTTC.

This clonotype was counted at least ten times. The genes are TRBV4-1 and TRBJ2-2; 10 bases align to TRBD1. V shed 4 bases and J 1 base; nucleotides not matched to a gene: 3. The CDR3 is 16 amino acids. Germline loops: CDR1 MGHRA, CDR2 YSYEKL. CDR3 DNA: TGCGCCAGCAGCCCCTGGACAGGGGGGAACACCGGGGAGCTGTTTTTT. This codes for CASSPWTGGNTGELFF.

J is TRBJ2-7 and V is TRBV12-3 or TRBV12-4; the D gene is possibly TRBD2 (5 bases). V dropped 3 bases and J dropped 9 bases, with 18 bases sitting between them. This CDR3 is built from 14 residues. The CDR3 loop reads CASSFEGARRRQYF. Here the CDR3 DNA reads TGTGCCAGCAGTTTCGAGGGAGCCCGAAGACGGCAGTACTTC.

The chain carries TRBV28 and TRBJ1-5; D remains ambiguous. Germline V gene lookup returns CDR1 MDHEN and CDR2 SYDVKM. This CDR3 spans 16 amino acids. Trimming pared 6 bases from V and 1 base from J, leaving 16 bases between. CDR3 sequence reads: CASRSGVQLSNQPQHF. DNA for the CDR3: TGTGCCAGCAGATCCGGGGTCCAGTTGAGCAATCAGCCCCAGCATTTT. Filled out from reference TRBV28 and TRBJ1-5, the complete variable domain reads DVKVTQSSRYLVKRTGEKVFLECVQDMDHENMFWYRQDPGLGLRLIYFSYDVKMKEKGDIPEGYSVSREKKERFSLILESASTNQTSMYLCASRSGVQLSNQPQHFGDGTRLSIL.

This clonotype was seen repeatedly, ten times or more. This rearrangement joins TRBV28 to TRBJ2-7; maybe TRBD1 (6 bases). Germline V gene sequence: CDR1 MDHEN, CDR2 SYDVKM. The CDR3 contains 15 residues. With 5 bases removed from V and 6 bases from J, the gap between germline ends came to 20 bases. The CDR3 here is CASSPRTGYQFEQYF. CDR3 DNA: TGTGCCAGCAGTCCTCGAACAGGGTACCAATTCGAGCAGTACTTC.

The J gene is TRBJ1-1, the V gene TRBV5-1; TRBD1 aligns across 9 bases. Germline values: CDR1 SGHRS, CDR2 YFSETQ. The CDR3 runs to 16 residues. Trimming at V came to 4 bases and at J to 0 bases, leaving 7 bases not matched to a gene. The DNA of the CDR3 is TGCGCCAGCAGCCCCTTTCGGACAGGGGTGAACACTGAAGCTTTCTTT. This translates into CASSPFRTGVNTEAFF. Full variable domain (remainder filled in from reference TRBV5-1 and TRBJ1-1): KAGVTQTPRYLIKTRGQQVTLSCSPISGHRSVSWYQQTPGQGLQFLFEYFSETQRNKGNFPGRFSGRQFSNSRSEMNVSTLELGDSALYLCASSPFRTGVNTEAFFGQGTRLTVV.

This clonotype was observed a handful of times. The chain employs TRBV11-1 and TRBJ1-3; tentative D call: TRBD1 (6 bases). CDR3 length: 17 amino acids. Germline CDR1 SGHAT, CDR2 FQDESV (reference sequence). Trimming took off 5 bases at V and 0 bases at J, with 17 bases between the two ends. The CDR3 is CASSPASRGNSGNTIYF. In DNA form, the CDR3 reads TGTGCCAGCAGCCCGGCGAGCAGGGGCAACTCTGGAAACACCATATATTTT. The entire variable domain, with the rest obtained from reference TRBV11-1 and TRBJ1-3, is as follows: EAEVAQSPRYKITEKSQAVAFWCDPISGHATLYWYRQILGQGPELLVQFQDESVVDDSQLPKDRFSAERLKGVDSTLKIQPAELGDSAMYLCASSPASRGNSGNTIYFGEGSWLTVV.

This chain connects TRBV29-1 to TRBJ2-7, with a tentative D call TRBD1 (6 bases). V shed 4 bases and J shed 3 bases, with 13 bases lying between them. The CDR3 runs 13 residues. Germline loops: CDR1 SQVTM, CDR2 ANQGSEA. CDR3 in amino acids: CSVALGHVYEQYF. Written as DNA, the CDR3 is TGCAGCGTTGCCCTGGGACACGTCTACGAGCAGTACTTC.

This clonotype was recorded a few times. The chain is built from TRBV20-1 and TRBJ1-2, with 9 bases fitting TRBD1. This CDR3 spans 13 amino acids. After removal of 3 bases from V and 7 bases from J, the junction contained 6 bases not matched to a gene. Germline-derived CDR1 and CDR2 are DFQATT and SNEGSKA (reference sequence). The CDR3 region has the DNA TGCAGTGCTAGTTCACAGGGGGCGAGTGGCTACACCTTC. Encoded protein: CSASSQGASGYTF.

This clonotype was counted only a few times. The chain couples TRBV12-3 or TRBV12-4 to TRBJ2-2; 8 bases agree with TRBD1. Trimming removed 3 bases from V and 7 bases from J; junction bases left unmatched: 10. The CDR3 loop spans 16 amino acids. The CDR3 DNA reads as TGTGCCAGCAGTTTGACGGAGACAGGGGTTAACGGGGAGCTGTTTTTT. It encodes CASSLTETGVNGELFF.